This T cell receptor beta chain originates from a study of response to subunit inactivated influenza vaccine. This clonotype has more than one count but fewer than ten. The germline V gene encodes CDR1 PRHDT and CDR2 FYEKMQ (reference sequence). This CDR3 spans 14 amino acids. Trimming stripped 2 bases from V and 5 bases from J, with 12 bases between. TCRdb re-called the RT-PCR reads through MiXCR, storing one row per CDR3 protein. Of roughly 500,000 distinct CDR3 sequences detected, about 25% appear once; the ten largest clones hold around 1.8%. This clonotype was obtained from a man aged 50 to 59 who received an inactivated influenza vaccine. Sequenced material: CD4+ T cells sorted from PBMCs, taken roughly 5 days after vaccination. This chain joins TRBV13 and TRBJ1-1, with D possibly being TRBD1 (5 bases). CDR3 sequence: CASSLRTPGTEAFF. In nucleotides, the CDR3 is TGTGCCAGCAGCTTACGGACTCCAGGGACTGAAGCTTTCTTT.